This T cell receptor beta chain was captured in a study of blood T cell repertoires in COVID-19. Study at large: Acute and convalescent COVID-19 specimens originated in the United States, Italy and Spain. PBMCs, B-cell-depleted T cells, or T cells provided the cDNA or gDNA that made up the material.

Using immunoSEQ multiplex PCR, the repertoire was profiled, and TCRdb retains in-frame clones only, with some absent. Counted here are almost 250,000 clones, approximately 85% occurring once; the ten biggest clones make up 9.1%. All enrollees were roughly 18 to 95 years old and from roughly 26 US areas. Each participant's cohort was designated according to participant-reported clinical history. The CDR3 runs 18 residues. Sample: PBMCs or T cells enriched from blood (not recorded which). This TCR was recovered from a woman between 50 and 59 years old with acute COVID-19. This chain joins TRBV12-2 and TRBJ2-1; no check of the table's D call, TRBD2, against the DNA was made. TRBV12-2 is designated a pseudogene. This chain's CDR3 is CASRLGPSGACSYNEQFF. The CDR3 DNA reads as TGTGCAAGTCGCTTAGGACCGAGCGGGGCCTGCTCCTACAATGAGCAGTTCTTC.